These 4 T cell receptor beta chains came from one sample sequenced in a study of shared clonotypes between healthy human individuals. Assay used: immunoSEQ multiplex PCR; TCRdb lists only in-frame clones, some missing. Here the sample spans approximately 530,000 clones, 90% to 96% being singletons. Sequencing was performed on naive CD4+ T cells sorted from blood. Subset given: CD45RA+ positively selected. Every receptor here comes from a woman aged 30 to 39 in good health.

The genes are TRBV11-3 and TRBJ2-1; TRBD2 matches 10 bases. Looked up from germline, CDR1 is SGHNT and CDR2 is YENEEA. J gave up 4 bases and V 5 bases, and 5 bases lay outside the gene matches. There are 15 residues in the CDR3. This CDR3 reads CASSHGLAAYNEQFF. CDR3 in DNA: TGTGCCAGCAGCCACGGACTAGCGGCGTACAATGAGCAGTTCTTC.

V usage is TRBV7-9 and J usage is TRBJ2-5; TRBD2 agrees at 8 bases. CDR1 is SEHNR, CDR2 FQNEAQ, per germline (reference sequence). Unmatched junction bases numbered 12, after V lost 5 bases and J lost 4 bases. The CDR3 is made up of 16 amino acids. CDR3 DNA: TGTGCCAGCAGCCCCAAACTAGCGGACAAGGTAGAGACCCAGTACTTC. It specifies CASSPKLADKVETQYF.

The V gene is TRBV29-1, the J gene TRBJ2-1, with 9 nucleotides matching TRBD1. The CDR3 spans 15 residues. Germline CDR1 reads SQVTM; CDR2 reads ANQGSEA. Germline trimming cut 5 bases from V and 0 bases from J; bases unmatched to any gene: 5. CDR3: CSVRTGVLSYNEQFF. In nucleotides, the CDR3 is TGCAGCGTTCGGACAGGGGTACTCTCCTACAATGAGCAGTTCTTC.

The chain is built from TRBV28 and TRBJ1-1; unclear D gene. Deletions cut 4 bases from V and 1 base from J, with 16 bases between. Germline CDR1 and CDR2: MDHEN and SYDVKM. CDR3 length: 16 amino acids. The DNA for the CDR3 is TGTGCCAGCAGTTCCTTGGGTATCCCCTCGAACACTGAAGCTTTCTTT. This codes for CASSSLGIPSNTEAFF. Based on the CDR3 plus reference TRBV28 and TRBJ1-1, the full variable domain is DVKVTQSSRYLVKRTGEKVFLECVQDMDHENMFWYRQDPGLGLRLIYFSYDVKMKEKGDIPEGYSVSREKKERFSLILESASTNQTSMYLCASSSLGIPSNTEAFFGQGTRLTVV.